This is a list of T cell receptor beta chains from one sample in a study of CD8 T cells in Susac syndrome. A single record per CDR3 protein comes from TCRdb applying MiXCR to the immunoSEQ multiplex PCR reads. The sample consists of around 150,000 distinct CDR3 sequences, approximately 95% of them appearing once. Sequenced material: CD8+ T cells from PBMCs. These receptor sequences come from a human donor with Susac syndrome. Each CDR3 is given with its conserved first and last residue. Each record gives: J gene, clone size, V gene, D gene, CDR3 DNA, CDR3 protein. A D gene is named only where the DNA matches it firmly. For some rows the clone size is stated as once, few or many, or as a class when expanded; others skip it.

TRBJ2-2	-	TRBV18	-	TGTGCCAGCTCACCCCCCCCAAACACCGGGGAGCTGTTTTTT	CASSPPPNTGELFF
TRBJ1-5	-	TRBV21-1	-	TGTGCCAGCAGCAACGGGACCGGGACTCGGGGTCAGCCCCAGCATTTT	CASSNGTGTRGQPQHF
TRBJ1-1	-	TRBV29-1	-	TGCAGCGTTGAGGGAGAGGCGGCGCCTTTGGCTTTCTTT	CSVEGEAAPLAFF
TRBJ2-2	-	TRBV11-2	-	TGTGCCAGCAGCACAGGGTCCCCCGGGGAGCTGTTTTTT	CASSTGSPGELFF
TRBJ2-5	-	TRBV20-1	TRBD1	TGCAGTGCTACAGGACAGGGGGTGCAAGAGACCCAGTACTTC	CSATGQGVQETQYF
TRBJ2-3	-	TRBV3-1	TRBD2	TGTGCCAGCAGCCACGGACTAGCGGGAGTCACAGATACGCAGTATTTT	CASSHGLAGVTDTQYF
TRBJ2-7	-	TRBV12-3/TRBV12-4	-	TGTGCCACGGGTCGGACCTCCTACGAGCAGTACTTC	CATGRTSYEQYF
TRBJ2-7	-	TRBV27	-	TGTGCCAGCAGTTTATCGTTCGCCTACGAGCAGTACTTC	CASSLSFAYEQYF
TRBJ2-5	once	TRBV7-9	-	TGTGCCAGCGAGGCATGGGGTCGGGATGAGACCCAGTACTTC	CASEAWGRDETQYF
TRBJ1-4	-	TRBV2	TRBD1	TGTGCCAGCCGAACCGCGACAGGGGGTGATGAAAAACTGTTTTTT	CASRTATGGDEKLFF
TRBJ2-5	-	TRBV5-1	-	TGCGCCAGCAGCGCGGGACAGCAAGAGACCCAGTACTTC	CASSAGQQETQYF
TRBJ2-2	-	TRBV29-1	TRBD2	TGCAGCGTTCACCTAGCGGAGGCGAACACCGGGGAGCTGTTTTTT	CSVHLAEANTGELFF
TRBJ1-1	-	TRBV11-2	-	TGTGCCAGCAGCTCCGGACCCACTGAAGCTTTCTTT	CASSSGPTEAFF
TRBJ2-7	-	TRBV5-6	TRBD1	TGTGCCAGCAGCCGGGGACAGGACTACGAGCAGTACTTC	CASSRGQDYEQYF
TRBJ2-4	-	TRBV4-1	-	TGCGCCAGCAGCCAAGATCCAGGGGCCAAAAACATTCAGTACTTC	CASSQDPGAKNIQYF
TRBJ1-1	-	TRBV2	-	TGTGCCAGCAGTGACTTTTGGGAAAACACTGAAGCTTTCTTT	CASSDFWENTEAFF
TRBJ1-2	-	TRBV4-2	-	TGTGCCAGCAGCCCAGAGAGAGGACCATATGGCTACACCTTC	CASSPERGPYGYTF
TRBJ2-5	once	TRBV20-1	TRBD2	TGCAGTGCCGGGTTACGTCTAGCGGGAGTCGTAGAGACCCAGTACTTC	CSAGLRLAGVVETQYF
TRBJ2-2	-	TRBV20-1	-	TGCAGTGCTAGTTCCTCTTCCACCGGGGAGCTGTTTTTT	CSASSSSTGELFF
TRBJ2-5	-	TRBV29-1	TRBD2	TGCAGCGCACCACTAGCGGGGCGCCAAGAGACCCAGTACTTC	CSAPLAGRQETQYF
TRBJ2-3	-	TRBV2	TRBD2	TGTGCCAACAACCTCTTAGGTACTAGCGGGAGCGTCTCAGCAGATACGCAGTATTTT	CANNLLGTSGSVSADTQYF
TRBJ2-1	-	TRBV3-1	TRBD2	TGTGCCAGCAGCCAAGAAAGCGGGAGCTCCTACAATGAGCAGTTCTTC	CASSQESGSSYNEQFF
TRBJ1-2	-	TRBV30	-	TGTGCCTGGGGGGTAGGCTATGGCTACACCTTC	CAWGVGYGYTF
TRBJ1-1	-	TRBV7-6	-	TGTGCCAGCAATTCAGGTATAGGGAACACTGAAGCTTTCTTT	CASNSGIGNTEAFF
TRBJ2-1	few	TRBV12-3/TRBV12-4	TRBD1	TGTGCCAGCAGTTTTCCCGCACAGGGGTACAATGAGCAGTTCTTC	CASSFPAQGYNEQFF
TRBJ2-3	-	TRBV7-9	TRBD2	TGTGCCAGCAGCTTAGGCCTAGCGGGACTCTCGGATACGCAGTATTTT	CASSLGLAGLSDTQYF
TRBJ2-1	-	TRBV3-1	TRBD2	TGTGCCAGCAGTCCGCGGGAGGGCCCTTACAATGAGCAGTTCTTC	CASSPREGPYNEQFF
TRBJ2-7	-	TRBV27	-	TGTGCCAGCAGTTTAAGTGGTCTTTGGCAGTACTTC	CASSLSGLWQYF
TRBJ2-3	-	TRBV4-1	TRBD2	TGCGCCAGCATTGGACTAGACACGCAGTATTTT	CASIGLDTQYF
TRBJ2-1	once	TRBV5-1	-	TGCGCCAGCAGCTTACAAAGGGGATACAATGAGCAGTTCTTC	CASSLQRGYNEQFF
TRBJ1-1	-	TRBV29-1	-	TGCAGCGTTGCAAGGCAGGGAAGTGAAGCTTTCTTT	CSVARQGSEAFF
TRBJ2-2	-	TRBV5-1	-	TGCGCCAGCAGCCCAGATTTGGGGGAGCTGTTTTTT	CASSPDLGELFF
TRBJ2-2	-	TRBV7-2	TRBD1	TGTGCCAACCCGGGACAGGGGACCGGGGAGCTGTTTTTT	CANPGQGTGELFF
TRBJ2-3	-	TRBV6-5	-	TGTGCCAGCAGCTTCTCAAGCACAGATACGCAGTATTTT	CASSFSSTDTQYF